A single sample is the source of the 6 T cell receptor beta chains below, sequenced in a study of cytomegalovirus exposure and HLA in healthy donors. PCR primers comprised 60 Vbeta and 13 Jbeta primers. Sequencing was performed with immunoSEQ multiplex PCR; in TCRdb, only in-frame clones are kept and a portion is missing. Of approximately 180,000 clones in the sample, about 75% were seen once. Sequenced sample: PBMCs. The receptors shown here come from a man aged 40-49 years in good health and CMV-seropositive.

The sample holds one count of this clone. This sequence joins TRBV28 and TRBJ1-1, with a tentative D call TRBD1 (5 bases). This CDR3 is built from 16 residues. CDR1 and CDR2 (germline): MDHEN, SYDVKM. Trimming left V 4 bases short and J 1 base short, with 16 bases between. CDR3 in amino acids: CASSSLSGHQNTEAFF. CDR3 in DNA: TGTGCCAGCAGTTCCTTATCTGGACACCAGAACACTGAAGCTTTCTTT.

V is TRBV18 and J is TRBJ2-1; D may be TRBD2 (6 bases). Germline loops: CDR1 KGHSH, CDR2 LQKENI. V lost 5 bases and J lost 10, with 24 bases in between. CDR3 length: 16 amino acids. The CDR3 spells CASSAHADGGPWEQFF. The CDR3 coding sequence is TGTGCCAGCTCAGCACACGCAGACGGAGGGCCATGGGAGCAGTTCTTC.

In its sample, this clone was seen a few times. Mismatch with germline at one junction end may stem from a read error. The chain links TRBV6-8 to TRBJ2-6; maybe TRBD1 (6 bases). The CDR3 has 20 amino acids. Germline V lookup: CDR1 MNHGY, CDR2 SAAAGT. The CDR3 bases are TGTGCCAGCATCCCGGGGCGTAGGACAGCGTACCCCTCTGGGGCCAACGGCCTGACTTTC. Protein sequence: CASIPGRRTAYPSGANGLTF.

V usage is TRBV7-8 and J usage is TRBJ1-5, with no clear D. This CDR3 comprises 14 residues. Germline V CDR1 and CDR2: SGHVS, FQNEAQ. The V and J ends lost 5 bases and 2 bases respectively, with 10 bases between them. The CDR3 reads CASSPSKRNQPQHF. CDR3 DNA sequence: TGTGCCAGCAGCCCGTCCAAGCGCAATCAGCCCCAGCATTTT.

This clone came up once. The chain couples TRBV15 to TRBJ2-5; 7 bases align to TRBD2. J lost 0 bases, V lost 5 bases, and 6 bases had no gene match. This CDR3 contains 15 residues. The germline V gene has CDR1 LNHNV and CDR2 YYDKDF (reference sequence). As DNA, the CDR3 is TGTGCCACCAGCCGGTTTAGCGGGTACCAAGAGACCCAGTACTTC. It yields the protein CATSRFSGYQETQYF.

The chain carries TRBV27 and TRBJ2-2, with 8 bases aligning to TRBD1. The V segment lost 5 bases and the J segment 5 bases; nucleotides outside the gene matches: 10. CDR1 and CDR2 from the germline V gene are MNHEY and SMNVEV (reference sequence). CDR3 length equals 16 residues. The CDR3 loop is CASSPKWTGWTGELFF. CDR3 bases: TGTGCCAGCAGTCCAAAATGGACAGGGTGGACCGGGGAGCTGTTTTTT.